These T cell receptor beta chains were read from a single sample in a study of blood T cell repertoires in COVID-19. Using immunoSEQ multiplex PCR, the repertoire was profiled, and TCRdb retains in-frame clones only, with some absent. This table has 150,000 to 200,000 clones, roughly 90% appearing once. Material: PBMCs or T cells enriched from blood (not recorded which). The source is a woman aged 50 to 65 who had recovered from COVID-19. Each CDR3 is given with its conserved first and last residue. A D gene is named only where the DNA matches it firmly. Size is omitted from some rows. Given values are once, few, many or a class for expanded clones.

clone size	V gene	J gene	D gene	CDR3 protein	CDR3 DNA
NA	TRBV12-3/TRBV12-4	TRBJ1-1	NA	CASSPRDIF	TGTGCCAGCAGTCCCCGGGACATTTTT
NA	TRBV19	TRBJ2-2	TRBD2	CASSIAPGRGTGELFF	TGTGCCAGTAGTATAGCCCCAGGGAGGGGCACCGGGGAGCTGTTTTTT
NA	TRBV19	TRBJ1-3	TRBD1	CASGEAGGNSGNTIYF	TGTGCCAGCGGGGAGGCAGGGGGGAACTCTGGAAACACCATATATTTT
NA	TRBV11-2	TRBJ2-2	TRBD2	CASSPRTSGGANTGELFF	TGTGCCAGCAGCCCCCGGACTAGCGGGGGGGCGAACACCGGGGAGCTGTTTTTT
NA	TRBV18	TRBJ2-5	TRBD2	CASSPRLAGGRQETQYF	TGTGCCAGCTCACCAAGACTAGCGGGGGGTAGACAAGAGACCCAGTACTTC
NA	TRBV19	TRBJ2-2	NA	CASSTNTGELFF	TGTGCCAGTAGCACGAACACCGGGGAGCTGTTTTTT
NA	TRBV19	TRBJ1-1	NA	CASYQGLGNTEAFF	TGTGCCAGTTATCAGGGGTTGGGTAACACTGAAGCTTTCTTT
NA	TRBV7-2	TRBJ1-6	NA	CASSLAGGFGSPLHF	TGTGCCAGCAGCTTAGCAGGAGGGTTCGGGTCACCCCTCCACTTT
NA	TRBV7-9	TRBJ2-3	NA	CASSLANTDTQYF	TGTGCCAGCAGCTTAGCCAACACAGATACGCAGTATTTT
NA	TRBV7-9	TRBJ1-1	NA	CASSPMTEAFF	TGTGCCAGCAGTCCAATGACAGAAGCTTTCTTT
NA	TRBV18	TRBJ2-7	TRBD1	CASSPGQASYEQYF	TGTGCCAGCTCACCCGGACAGGCGTCCTACGAGCAGTACTTC
once	TRBV4-2	TRBJ1-2	NA	CASSQDPVRAHTF	TGTGCCAGCAGCCAAGATCCGGTGAGGGCGCACACCTTC
NA	TRBV18	TRBJ2-3	TRBD2	CASSPLPLAGAPTSTDTQYF	TGTGCCAGCTCACCCCTCCCCCTAGCGGGGGCCCCAACTTCCACAGATACGCAGTATTTT
few	TRBV2	TRBJ1-5	NA	CASSEGGGVGNQPQHF	TGTGCCAGCAGTGAAGGGGGAGGGGTAGGCAATCAGCCCCAGCATTTT
NA	TRBV10-3	TRBJ2-1	NA	CAIGPGSAYNEQFF	TGTGCCATCGGGCCGGGGTCGGCCTACAATGAGCAGTTCTTC
few	TRBV5-1	TRBJ2-2	TRBD2	CASSFRGETGELFF	TGCGCCAGCAGTTTCCGGGGGGAAACCGGGGAGCTGTTTTTT